This T cell receptor beta chain was found in a study of control samples from healthy donors and cancer patients. Method: immunoSEQ multiplex PCR; TCRdb's copy keeps in-frame clones and lacks some. The data hold some 130,000 clones, with 80% to 95% observed a single time. This clone was counted once. What was sequenced was blood. The TCR was taken from a woman aged 45-59 years in good health.

For the CDR3, the DNA is TGCAGCGTTATAGATCCGGGACAGGGCTATGGCTACACCTTC. Translated, it gives CSVIDPGQGYGYTF. The V call is TRBV29-1, the J call TRBJ1-2; 9 bases align to TRBD1. The ends lost 5 bases at V and 4 bases at J; junction bases unmatched: 8. Germline CDR1 SQVTM, CDR2 ANQGSEA. The length of the CDR3 is 14 residues.